This is a list of T cell receptor beta chains from one sample in a study of human T cells and chemical hapten exposure. One entry per CDR3 protein, called by TCRdb with MiXCR from the RACE reads. The table records under 200,000 distinct CDR3 sequences, about 31% of them present only once. Source: whole blood, taken in connection with sensitization to the hapten diphenylcyclopropenone (DPC). The receptors come from a woman in her 30s with alopecia areata. Some clones in this sample may be carry-over from other donors' samples. Each CDR3 is given with its conserved first and last residue. A D gene is named only where the DNA matches it firmly.

J: TRBJ1-1; D: -; V: TRBV5-1; CDR3: CASSLQGGDGNEAFF
J: TRBJ1-1; D: -; V: TRBV29-1; CDR3: CSVDLVTEAFF
J: TRBJ1-1; D: -; V: TRBV6-1; CDR3: CASSEHGAAFF
J: TRBJ2-1; D: TRBD2; V: TRBV3-1; CDR3: CASSPREGNEQFF
J: TRBJ1-5; D: -; V: TRBV10-3; CDR3: CAISGNRSNQPQHF
J: TRBJ2-7; D: TRBD2; V: TRBV5-1; CDR3: CASSNDLGGSYEQYF
J: TRBJ2-1; D: -; V: TRBV11-3; CDR3: CASSFGLDNEQFF
J: TRBJ1-3; D: -; V: TRBV9; CDR3: CASSAVQGSGNTIYF
J: TRBJ1-2; D: TRBD1; V: TRBV6-2/TRBV6-3; CDR3: CASSSGQGWYGYTF
J: TRBJ1-1; D: -; V: TRBV28; CDR3: CASSSSLNTEAFF
J: TRBJ1-4; D: -; V: TRBV7-2; CDR3: CASSTRQDEKLFF
J: TRBJ2-5; D: TRBD2; V: TRBV25-1; CDR3: CASSEWGRLAGQETQYF
J: TRBJ1-2; D: -; V: TRBV28; CDR3: CASSSGRAHGYTF
J: TRBJ1-2; D: -; V: TRBV6-6; CDR3: CASAWGGGADYGYTF
J: TRBJ2-5; D: -; V: TRBV29-1; CDR3: CSVVGWVLQETQYF
J: TRBJ1-1; D: -; V: TRBV15; CDR3: CATSRLLGNTEAFF
J: TRBJ2-3; D: -; V: TRBV28; CDR3: CASSPGGARTDTQYF
J: TRBJ1-1; D: -; V: TRBV7-3; CDR3: CASSLTRGGEAFF
J: TRBJ2-3; D: -; V: TRBV20-1; CDR3: CSARSPGRNTDTQYF
J: TRBJ1-2; D: -; V: TRBV7-9; CDR3: CASSLGSAGQYGYTF
J: TRBJ2-3; D: TRBD2; V: TRBV20-1; CDR3: CSARVTSGSDTQYF
J: TRBJ2-3; D: -; V: TRBV7-6; CDR3: CASSLFARTRGSHTQYF
J: TRBJ2-7; D: -; V: TRBV6-5; CDR3: CASSYGLRWTGRGTSYEQYF
J: TRBJ2-3; D: -; V: TRBV5-1; CDR3: CASSLAQDTQYF
J: TRBJ2-3; D: -; V: TRBV10-2; CDR3: CASSEPSSPSTDTQYF
J: TRBJ1-3; D: -; V: TRBV30; CDR3: CAWSKKGTPGNTIYF
J: TRBJ2-7; D: -; V: TRBV6-6; CDR3: CASSLEAIYEQYF
J: TRBJ1-1; D: TRBD1; V: TRBV4-1; CDR3: CASSQEPGQGVNTEAFF